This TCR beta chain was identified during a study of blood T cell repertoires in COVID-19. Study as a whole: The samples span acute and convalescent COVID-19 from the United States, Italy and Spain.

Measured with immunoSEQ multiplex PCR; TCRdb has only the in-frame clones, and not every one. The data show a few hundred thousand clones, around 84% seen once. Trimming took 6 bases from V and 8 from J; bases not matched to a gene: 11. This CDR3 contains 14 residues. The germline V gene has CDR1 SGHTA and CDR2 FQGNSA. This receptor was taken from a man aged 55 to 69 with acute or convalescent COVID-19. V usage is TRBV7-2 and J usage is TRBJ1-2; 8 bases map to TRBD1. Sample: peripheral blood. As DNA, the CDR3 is TGTGCCAGCAGTCCCAATCAGGGGGCGAGGGGCTACACCTTC. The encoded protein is CASSPNQGARGYTF.